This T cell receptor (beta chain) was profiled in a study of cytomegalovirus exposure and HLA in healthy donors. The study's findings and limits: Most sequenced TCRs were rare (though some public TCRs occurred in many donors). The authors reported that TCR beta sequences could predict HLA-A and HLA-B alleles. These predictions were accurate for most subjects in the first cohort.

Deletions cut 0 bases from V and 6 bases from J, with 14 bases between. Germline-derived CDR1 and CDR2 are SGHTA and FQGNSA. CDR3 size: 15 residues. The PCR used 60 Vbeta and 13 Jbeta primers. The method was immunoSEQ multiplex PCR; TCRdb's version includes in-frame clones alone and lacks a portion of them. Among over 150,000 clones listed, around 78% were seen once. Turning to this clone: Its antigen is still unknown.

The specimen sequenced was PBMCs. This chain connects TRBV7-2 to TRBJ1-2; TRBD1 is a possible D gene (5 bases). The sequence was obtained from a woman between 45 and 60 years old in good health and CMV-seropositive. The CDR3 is CASSLAPQGLDGYTF. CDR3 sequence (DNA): TGTGCCAGCAGCTTAGCCCCTCAGGGTCTAGATGGCTACACCTTC.